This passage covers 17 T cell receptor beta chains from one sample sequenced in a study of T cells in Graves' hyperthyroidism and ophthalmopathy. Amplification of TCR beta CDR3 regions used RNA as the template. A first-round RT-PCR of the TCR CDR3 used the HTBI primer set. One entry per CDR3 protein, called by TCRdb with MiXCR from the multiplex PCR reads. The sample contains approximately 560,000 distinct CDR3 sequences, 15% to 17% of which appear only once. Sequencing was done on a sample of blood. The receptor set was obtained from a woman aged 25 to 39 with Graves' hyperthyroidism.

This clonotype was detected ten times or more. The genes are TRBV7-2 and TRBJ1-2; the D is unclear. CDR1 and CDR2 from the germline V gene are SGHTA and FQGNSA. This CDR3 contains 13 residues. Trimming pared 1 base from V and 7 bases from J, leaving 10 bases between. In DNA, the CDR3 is TGTGCCAGCAGCTTAGAGGCAGGTCCTGGCTACACCTTC. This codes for CASSLEAGPGYTF.

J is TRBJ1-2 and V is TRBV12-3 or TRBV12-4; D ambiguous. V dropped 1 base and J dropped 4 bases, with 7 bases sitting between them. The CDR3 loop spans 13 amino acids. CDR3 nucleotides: TGTGCCAGCAGTTTAGACGGTTTCTATGGCTACACCTTC. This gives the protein CASSLDGFYGYTF.

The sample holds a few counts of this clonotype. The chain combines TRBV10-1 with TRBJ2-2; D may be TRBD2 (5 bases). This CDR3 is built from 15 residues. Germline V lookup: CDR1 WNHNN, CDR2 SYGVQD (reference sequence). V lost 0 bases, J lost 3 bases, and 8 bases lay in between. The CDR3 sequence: CASSESRLYTGELFF. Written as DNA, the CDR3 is TGCGCCAGCAGTGAGTCGAGACTATACACCGGGGAGCTGTTTTTT.

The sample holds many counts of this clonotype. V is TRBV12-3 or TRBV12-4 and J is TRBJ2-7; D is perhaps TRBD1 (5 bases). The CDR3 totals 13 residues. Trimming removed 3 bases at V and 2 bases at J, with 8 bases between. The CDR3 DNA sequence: TGTGCCAGCAGTTTTCAGGGCACCTACGAGCAGTACTTC. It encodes CASSFQGTYEQYF.

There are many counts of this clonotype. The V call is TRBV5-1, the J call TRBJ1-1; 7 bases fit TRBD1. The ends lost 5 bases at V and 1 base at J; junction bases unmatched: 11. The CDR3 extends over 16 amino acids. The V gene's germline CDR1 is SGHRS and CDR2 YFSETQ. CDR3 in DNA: TGCGCCAGCAGTAAAACCTCAGGGGGACCGAACACTGAAGCTTTCTTT. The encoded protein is CASSKTSGGPNTEAFF.

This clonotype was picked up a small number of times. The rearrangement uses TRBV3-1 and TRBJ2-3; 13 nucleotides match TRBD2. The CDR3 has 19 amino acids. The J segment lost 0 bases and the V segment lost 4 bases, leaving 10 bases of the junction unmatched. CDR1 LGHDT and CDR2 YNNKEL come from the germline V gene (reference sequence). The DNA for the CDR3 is TGTGCCAGCAGCCCTTGGGGGACTAGCGGGAAACCTAGCACAGATACGCAGTATTTT. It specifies CASSPWGTSGKPSTDTQYF.

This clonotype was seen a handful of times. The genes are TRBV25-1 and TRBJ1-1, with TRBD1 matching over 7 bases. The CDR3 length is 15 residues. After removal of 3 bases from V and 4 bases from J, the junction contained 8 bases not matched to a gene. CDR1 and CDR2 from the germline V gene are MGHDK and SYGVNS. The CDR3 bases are TGTGCCAGCAGTGACCCACAGGGGAGGACCACTGAAGCTTTCTTT. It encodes CASSDPQGRTTEAFF.

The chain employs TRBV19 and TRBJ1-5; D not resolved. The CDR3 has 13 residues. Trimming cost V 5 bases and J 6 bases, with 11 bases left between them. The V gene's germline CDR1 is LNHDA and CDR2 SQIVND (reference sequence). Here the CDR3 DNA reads TGTGCCAGTAGTGACGAATGGACTCAGCCCCAGCATTTT. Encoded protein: CASSDEWTQPQHF.

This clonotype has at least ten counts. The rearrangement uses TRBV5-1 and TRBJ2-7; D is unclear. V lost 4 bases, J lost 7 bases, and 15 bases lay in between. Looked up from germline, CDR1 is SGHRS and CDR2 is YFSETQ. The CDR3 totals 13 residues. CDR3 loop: CASSPTVAQEQYF. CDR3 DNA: TGCGCCAGCAGCCCAACCGTAGCTCAAGAGCAGTACTTC.

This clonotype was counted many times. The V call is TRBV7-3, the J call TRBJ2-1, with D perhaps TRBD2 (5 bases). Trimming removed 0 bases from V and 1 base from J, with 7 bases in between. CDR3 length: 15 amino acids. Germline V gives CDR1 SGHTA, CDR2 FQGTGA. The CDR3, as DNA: TGTGCCAGCAGCTTAACTCGGGAATCCTACAATGAGCAGTTCTTC. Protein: CASSLTRESYNEQFF. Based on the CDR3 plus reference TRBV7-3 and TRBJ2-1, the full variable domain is GAGVSQTPSNKVTEKGKYVELRCDPISGHTALYWYRQSLGQGPEFLIYFQGTGAADDSGLPNDRFFAVRPEGSVSTLKIQRTERGDSAVYLCASSLTRESYNEQFFGPGTRLTVL.

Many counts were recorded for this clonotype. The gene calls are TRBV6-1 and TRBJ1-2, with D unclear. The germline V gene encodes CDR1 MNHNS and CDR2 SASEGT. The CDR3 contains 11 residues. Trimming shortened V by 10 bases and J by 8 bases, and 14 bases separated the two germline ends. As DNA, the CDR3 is TGTGCCACCGCTGCAGTTGGCGGCTACACCTTC. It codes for CATAAVGGYTF.

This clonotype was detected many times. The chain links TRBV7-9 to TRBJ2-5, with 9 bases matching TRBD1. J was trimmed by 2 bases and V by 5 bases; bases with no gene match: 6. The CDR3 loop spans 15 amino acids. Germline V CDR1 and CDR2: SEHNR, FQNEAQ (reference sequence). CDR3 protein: CASSRGTGPQETQYF. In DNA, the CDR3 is TGTGCCAGCAGCCGCGGGACAGGGCCACAAGAGACCCAGTACTTC.

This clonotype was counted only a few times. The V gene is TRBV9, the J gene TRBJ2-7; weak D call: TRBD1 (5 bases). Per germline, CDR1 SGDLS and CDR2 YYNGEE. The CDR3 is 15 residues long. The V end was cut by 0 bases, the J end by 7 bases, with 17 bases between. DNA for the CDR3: TGTGCCAGCAGCGTAGGGCAGGGTATCCTACTGGAGCAGTACTTC. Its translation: CASSVGQGILLEQYF.

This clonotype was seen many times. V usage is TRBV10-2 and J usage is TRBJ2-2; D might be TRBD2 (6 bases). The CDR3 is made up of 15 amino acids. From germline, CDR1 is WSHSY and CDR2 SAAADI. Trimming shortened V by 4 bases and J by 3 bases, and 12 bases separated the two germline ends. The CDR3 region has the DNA TGCGCCAGCAGTGCACTAGCTGGTTACACCGGGGAGCTGTTTTTT. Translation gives CASSALAGYTGELFF.

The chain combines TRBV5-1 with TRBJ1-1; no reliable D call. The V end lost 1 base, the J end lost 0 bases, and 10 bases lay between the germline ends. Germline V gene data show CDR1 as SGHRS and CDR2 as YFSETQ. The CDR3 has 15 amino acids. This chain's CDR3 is CASSLLAEMNTEAFF. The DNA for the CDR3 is TGCGCCAGCAGCTTGTTGGCAGAGATGAACACTGAAGCTTTCTTT.

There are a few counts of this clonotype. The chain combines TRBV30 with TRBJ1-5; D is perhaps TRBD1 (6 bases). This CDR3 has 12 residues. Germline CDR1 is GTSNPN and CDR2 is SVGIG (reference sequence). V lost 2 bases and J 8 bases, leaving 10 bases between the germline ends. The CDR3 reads CAWSSGGEPQHF. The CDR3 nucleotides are TGTGCCTGGAGTAGTGGGGGCGAGCCCCAGCATTTT.

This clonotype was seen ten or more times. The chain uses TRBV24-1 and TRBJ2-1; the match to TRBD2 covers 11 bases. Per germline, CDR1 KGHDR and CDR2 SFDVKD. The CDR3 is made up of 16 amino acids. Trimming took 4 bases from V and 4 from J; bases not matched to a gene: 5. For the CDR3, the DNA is TGTGCCACCAGTGACCGCACTAGCGGGAGTTACAATGAGCAGTTCTTC. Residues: CATSDRTSGSYNEQFF.